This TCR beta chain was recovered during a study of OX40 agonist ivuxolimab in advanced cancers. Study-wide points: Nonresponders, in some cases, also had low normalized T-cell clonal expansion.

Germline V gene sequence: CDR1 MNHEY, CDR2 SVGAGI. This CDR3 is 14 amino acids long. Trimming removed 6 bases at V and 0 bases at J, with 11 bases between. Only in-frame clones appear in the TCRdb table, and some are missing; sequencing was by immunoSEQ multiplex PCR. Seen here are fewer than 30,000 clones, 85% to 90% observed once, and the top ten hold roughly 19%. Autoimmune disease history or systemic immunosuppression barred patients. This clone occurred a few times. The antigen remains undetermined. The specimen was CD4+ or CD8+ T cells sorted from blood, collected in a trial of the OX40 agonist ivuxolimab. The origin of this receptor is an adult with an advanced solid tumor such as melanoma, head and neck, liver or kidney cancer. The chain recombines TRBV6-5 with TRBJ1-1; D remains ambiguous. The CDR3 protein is CASSWARVNTEAFF. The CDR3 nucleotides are TGTGCCAGCAGCTGGGCGAGGGTGAACACTGAAGCTTTCTTT.